Presented here are 18 T cell receptor beta chains from one specimen sequenced in a study of tumor-infiltrating lymphocytes in oesophageal squamous cell carcinoma. A single record per CDR3 protein comes from TCRdb applying MiXCR to the PCR reads. Of 20,000 to 25,000 distinct CDR3 sequences listed, approximately 37% are singletons. Sequenced material: esophageal tumor tissue. All receptors derive from a female donor with esophageal squamous cell carcinoma.

The chain joins TRBV18 to TRBJ2-3; D gene unclear. The J call may be faulty, since TRBJ2-5 better matches the DNA end. Germline values: CDR1 KGHSH, CDR2 LQKENI. The CDR3 consists of 16 residues. The CDR3 coding sequence is TGTGCCAGCTCAGCGGTACGGGTGACGATTTCAGAGACCCAGTACTTC. Translated: CASSAVRVTISETQYF.

This clonotype was counted ten times or more. The chain joins TRBV20-1 to TRBJ1-1; a possible D gene is TRBD1 (6 bases). The CDR3 runs to 12 residues. V gave up 3 bases and J gave up 6 bases, with 11 bases separating them. Germline V gene data show CDR1 as DFQATT and CDR2 as SNEGSKA (reference sequence). CDR3 protein: CSASARGSEAFF. The CDR3 DNA sequence: TGCAGTGCTAGTGCCAGGGGTTCTGAAGCTTTCTTT.

The chain recombines TRBV6-6 with TRBJ2-4; D may be TRBD2 (6 bases). The J call may be faulty, since TRBJ2-5 better matches the DNA end. The V gene's germline CDR1 is MNHNY and CDR2 SVGAGI (reference sequence). The CDR3 extends over 13 amino acids. The CDR3 reads CASSGGTGETQYF. For the CDR3, the DNA is TGTGCCAGCAGTGGAGGGACCGGAGAGACCCAGTACTTC.

The chain employs TRBV7-8 and TRBJ2-6; TRBD1 matches at 7 bases. The J call could be wrong; TRBJ2-7 is a better fit for the DNA end. The germline V gene encodes CDR1 SGHVS and CDR2 FQNEAQ. The CDR3 loop spans 14 amino acids. The CDR3 is CASSSTGSPYEQYF. The CDR3, as DNA: TGTGCCAGCAGCTCGACAGGGAGTCCCTACGAGCAGTACTTC.

This clonotype was counted many times. The chain couples TRBV6-1 to TRBJ2-1; D call uncertain. The DNA end lines up better with TRBJ2-7; the J call may be wrong. The CDR3 sequence is 12 residues long. Germline CDR1 is MNHNS and CDR2 is SASEGT. The CDR3 DNA sequence: TGTGCCAGCAGTGAAAGGGTCTACGAGCAGTACTTC. It is translated as CASSERVYEQYF.

This clonotype was seen ten or more times. The V call is TRBV7-3, the J call TRBJ1-1; D unclear. V lost 0 bases to trimming and J lost 2 bases, with 4 bases between them. The CDR3 has 13 amino acids. Germline V gives CDR1 SGHTA, CDR2 FQGTGA. The CDR3 here is CASSLTGNTEAFF. The CDR3 DNA follows: TGTGCCAGCAGCTTAACGGGAAACACTGAAGCTTTCTTT.

This clonotype is termed medium-sized. The rearrangement links TRBV6-1 to TRBJ1-2, with a possible D match to TRBD1 (5 bases). Looked up from germline, CDR1 is MNHNS and CDR2 is SASEGT. This CDR3 region has 13 residues. V lost 8 bases, J lost 6 bases, and 16 bases lay in between. CDR3 sequence (DNA): TGTGCCAGCGGCCACGGCGGGGGGGATGGCTACACCTTC. This translates into CASGHGGGDGYTF.

This clonotype was counted ten times or more. CDR3 region: CASSLRQGGQPQHF. CDR3 sequence (DNA): TGCGCCAGCAGCTTAAGACAGGGGGGTCAGCCCCAGCATTTT. This chain links TRBV5-1 with TRBJ1-5, with 9 bases that match TRBD1. The CDR3 has 14 amino acids. Germline V gene sequence: CDR1 SGHRS, CDR2 YFSETQ. V was clipped by 2 bases and J by 6 bases; unmatched bases: 3. The complete variable domain, with remaining parts taken from reference TRBV5-1 and TRBJ1-5, reads KAGVTQTPRYLIKTRGQQVTLSCSPISGHRSVSWYQQTPGQGLQFLFEYFSETQRNKGNFPGRFSGRQFSNSRSEMNVSTLELGDSALYLCASSLRQGGQPQHFGDGTRLSIL.

This clonotype is deemed medium-sized. The V call is TRBV12-3 or TRBV12-4, the J call TRBJ2-7; no definite D call. The CDR3 covers 13 residues. V was cut by 6 bases and J by 0 bases, with 9 bases left in between. In nucleotides, the CDR3 is TGTGCCAGCAGCGGGTCCAGCTCCTACGAGCAGTACTTC. Its protein is CASSGSSSYEQYF.

A note on this clonotype: This sequence may be a read error, since a much larger clone differs from it by one base. The J gene is TRBJ2-1, the V gene TRBV4-2; 7 positions match TRBD2. The V gene end was trimmed by 0 bases and the J gene end by 10 bases; junction bases not matched to a gene: 15. This CDR3 has 17 amino acids. Germline V gene data show CDR1 as LGHNA and CDR2 as YNFKEQ. CDR3 coding DNA: TGTGCCAGCAGCCAAGATTGGGGAGGGGTCAACGGCTACGAGCAGTTCTTC. It is translated as CASSQDWGGVNGYEQFF.

This clonotype was observed many times. The V and J genes are TRBV28 and TRBJ1-5; D unresolved. This CDR3 has 14 amino acids. The germline V gene has CDR1 MDHEN and CDR2 SYDVKM. Between the trimmed V and J ends, which lost 2 bases and 0 bases, there was a span of 5 bases. CDR3 sequence reads: CASSLVNSNQPQHF. The CDR3 DNA reads TGTGCCAGCAGTTTAGTGAATAGCAATCAGCCCCAGCATTTT.

The chain couples TRBV11-1 to TRBJ2-7; D gene unclear. Germline V lookup: CDR1 SGHAT, CDR2 FQDESV (reference sequence). Trimming took 3 bases from V and 7 from J, leaving 10 bases between them. CDR3 length: 12 residues. Written as DNA, the CDR3 is TGTGCCAGCAGCTTTAACTCCTTTGAGCAGTACTTC. Residues: CASSFNSFEQYF.

In this sample, this clonotype turned up a few times. This chain links TRBV6-6 with TRBJ2-7; TRBD2 might be the D (7 bases). The J call may be faulty, since TRBJ2-1 better matches the DNA end. Germline V gene sequence: CDR1 MNHNY, CDR2 SVGAGI (reference sequence). The CDR3 runs to 17 residues. The chain's CDR3 is CASSYSSRWTGGDEQFF. Written as DNA, the CDR3 is TGTGCCAGCAGTTACTCCTCACGTTGGACGGGGGGCGATGAGCAGTTCTTC.

To note about this clonotype: The CDR3 does not close with the conserved phenylalanine or tryptophan, likely indicating a read error. No DNA is shown, since the ends of the CDR3 on it are uncertain; the CDR3 is the one TCRdb lists. The chain combines TRBV7-3 with TRBJ2-3; the D segment call TRBD1 is taken from the table without a DNA check. A total of 18 residues make up the CDR3, ends included. In germline, CDR1 is SGHTA, CDR2 FQGTGA. The CDR3 region is CARKKHNGPWRRPSTSAP.

This clonotype was seen at least ten times. V gene TRBV6-5 combines with J gene TRBJ1-6, with D possibly TRBD1 on 5 matching bases. Per the germline V gene, CDR1 is MNHEY and CDR2 is SVGAGI. This CDR3 is built from 16 residues. V gave up 0 bases and J gave up 9 bases, with 15 bases separating them. The chain's CDR3 is CASSYSVGGRGSPLHF. The CDR3 DNA is TGTGCCAGCAGTTACTCTGTGGGGGGGAGGGGTTCACCCCTCCACTTT.

Points on this clonotype: In this CDR3 the conserved last residue, phenylalanine or tryptophan, is missing, so a read error is likely. The limits of the CDR3 on the DNA are not certain, so only TCRdb's listed CDR3 is given. J is TRBJ1-6 and V is TRBV7-8. Germline V lookup: CDR1 SGHVS, CDR2 FQNEAQ. The CDR3 length equals 15 residues, ends included. This chain's CDR3 is CASRPGTSNEQYFGP.

This clonotype was seen at least ten times. The gene calls are TRBV2 and TRBJ1-1, with D tentatively TRBD1 (5 bases). CDR3 length equals 14 residues. The V end was cut by 3 bases, the J end by 0 bases, with 8 bases between. Germline V gene sequence: CDR1 SNHLY, CDR2 FYNNEI. The CDR3 loop reads CASSEGVMNTEAFF. CDR3 DNA: TGTGCCAGCAGTGAGGGGGTAATGAACACTGAAGCTTTCTTT.

This chain connects TRBV7-2 to TRBJ2-3, with 7 bases that match TRBD2. With the DNA end fitting TRBJ2-4 better, the J assignment may be wrong. Germline V gene lookup returns CDR1 SGHTA and CDR2 FQGNSA. This CDR3 is built from 14 residues. CDR3 residues: CASSLGGAGDIQYF. DNA for the CDR3: TGTGCCAGCAGCTTAGGTGGCGCGGGGGACATTCAGTACTTC.